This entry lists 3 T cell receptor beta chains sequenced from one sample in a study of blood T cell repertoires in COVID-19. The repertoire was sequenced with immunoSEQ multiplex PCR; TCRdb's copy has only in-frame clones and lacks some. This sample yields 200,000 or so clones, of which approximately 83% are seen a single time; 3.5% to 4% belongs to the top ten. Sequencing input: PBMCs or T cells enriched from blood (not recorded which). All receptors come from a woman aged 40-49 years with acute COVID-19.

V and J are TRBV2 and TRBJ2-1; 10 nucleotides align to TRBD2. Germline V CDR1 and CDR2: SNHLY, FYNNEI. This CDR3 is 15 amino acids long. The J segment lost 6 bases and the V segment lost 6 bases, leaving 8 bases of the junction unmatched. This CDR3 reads CASSILAGRSNEQFF. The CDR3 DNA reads TGTGCCAGCAGCATACTAGCGGGAAGATCCAATGAGCAGTTCTTC.

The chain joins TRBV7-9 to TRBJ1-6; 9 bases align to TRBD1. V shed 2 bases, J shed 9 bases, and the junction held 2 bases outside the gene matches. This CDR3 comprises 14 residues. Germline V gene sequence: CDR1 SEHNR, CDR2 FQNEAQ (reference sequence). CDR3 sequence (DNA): TGTGCCAGCAGCTTAACAGGGGGCGTTTCACCCCTCCACTTT. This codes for CASSLTGGVSPLHF.

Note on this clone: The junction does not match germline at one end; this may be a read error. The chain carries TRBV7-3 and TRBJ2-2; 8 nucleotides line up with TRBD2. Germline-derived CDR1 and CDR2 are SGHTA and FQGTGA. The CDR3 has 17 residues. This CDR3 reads CASSLTIAGSKSGELFF. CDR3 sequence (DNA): TGTGCCAGCAGCCTAACTATAGCGGGATCCAAATCCGGGGAGCTGTTTTTT.